Sequencing of this T cell receptor (beta chain) was carried out in a study of shared clonotypes between healthy human individuals. In the study overall: The study enrolled a couple of women and a few men aged 18 to 49. Findings and caveats of the study: Only blood underwent sampling, and tissue repertoires likely differ. In general, naive subsets displayed greater estimated richness than memory subsets did.

In the case of this clone: As yet, its antigen is unknown.

The method was immunoSEQ multiplex PCR; TCRdb's version includes in-frame clones alone and lacks a portion of them. The profile shows over a million clones, around 74% of them singletons. V was pared by 3 bases and J by 4 bases, with 9 bases between. The length of the CDR3 is 13 residues. Germline V gives CDR1 SEHNR, CDR2 FQNEAQ (reference sequence). The sequencing input was memory CD4+ T cells sorted from blood. Regarding subset: CD45RA-negative fraction. This clonotype originated in a man aged 18 to 29 in good health. The chain employs TRBV7-9 and TRBJ1-1; D uncertain. The DNA for the CDR3 is TGTGCCAGCAGCTTGGGTGACATCACTGAAGCTTTCTTT. This translates into CASSLGDITEAFF.